This TCR beta chain was observed in a study of blood T cell repertoires in COVID-19. Regarding this clone: Additional DNA sequences in this sample encode the identical CDR3.

Here immunoSEQ multiplex PCR was the method, and the copy in TCRdb shows in-frame clones only, minus some. Of about 210,000 clones in the sample, 88% are singletons; the top ten hold 1.4% to 1.5%. Deletions cut 2 bases from V and 0 bases from J, with 7 bases between. Germline CDR1 reads MNHNS; CDR2 reads SASEGT. There are 14 residues in the CDR3. The chain is built from TRBV6-1 and TRBJ1-1; D ambiguous. Sequenced material: peripheral blood. The sequence came from a young man with active or convalescent COVID-19. CDR3 in DNA: TGTGCCAGCAGTGAAACCGGGGTGAACACTGAAGCTTTCTTT. This translates into CASSETGVNTEAFF.